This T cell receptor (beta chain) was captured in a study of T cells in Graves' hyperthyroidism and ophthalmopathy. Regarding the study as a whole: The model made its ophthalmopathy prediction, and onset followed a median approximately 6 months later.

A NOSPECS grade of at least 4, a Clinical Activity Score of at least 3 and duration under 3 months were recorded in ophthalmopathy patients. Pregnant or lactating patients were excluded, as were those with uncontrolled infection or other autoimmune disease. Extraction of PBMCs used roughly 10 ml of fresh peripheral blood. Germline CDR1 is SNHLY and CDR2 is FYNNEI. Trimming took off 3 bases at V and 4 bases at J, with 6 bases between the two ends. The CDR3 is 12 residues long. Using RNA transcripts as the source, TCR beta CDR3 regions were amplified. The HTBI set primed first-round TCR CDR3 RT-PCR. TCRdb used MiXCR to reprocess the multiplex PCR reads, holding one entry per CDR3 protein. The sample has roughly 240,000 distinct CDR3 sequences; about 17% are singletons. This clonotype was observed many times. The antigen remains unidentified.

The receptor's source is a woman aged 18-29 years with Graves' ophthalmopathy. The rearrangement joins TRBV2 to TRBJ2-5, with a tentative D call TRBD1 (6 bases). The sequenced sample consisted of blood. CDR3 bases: TGTGCCAGCAGTGACAGGGGAGAGACCCAGTACTTC. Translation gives CASSDRGETQYF.